This TCR beta chain was retrieved from a study of T cells in Graves' hyperthyroidism and ophthalmopathy. Background on the study: At initial diagnosis, before any treatment had begun, peripheral blood was obtained.

Study-level findings and limits: A 13 V-J model separated ophthalmopathy from stable hyperthyroidism.

This clonotype was seen at least ten times. Its specificity is not known. The investigators amplified TCR beta CDR3 regions from RNA transcripts. With the HTBI primer set, the TCR CDR3 went through a first round of RT-PCR. Via MiXCR, TCRdb re-called the multiplex PCR reads, giving one row per CDR3 protein. In the table there are about 380,000 distinct CDR3 sequences, around 13% of which are singletons. Germline V CDR1 and CDR2: SGHTA, FQGTGA. V was cut by 8 bases and J by 1 base, with 13 bases left in between. The CDR3 sequence is 14 residues long. The TCR sequence derives from a woman aged 60-70 years with Graves' hyperthyroidism. Specimen: blood. The V call is TRBV7-3, the J call TRBJ2-3, with D possibly matching TRBD1 (5 bases). CDR3 loop: CASSEGAGTDTQYF. In nucleotides, the CDR3 is TGTGCCAGCTCCGAAGGGGCCGGCACAGATACGCAGTATTTT.